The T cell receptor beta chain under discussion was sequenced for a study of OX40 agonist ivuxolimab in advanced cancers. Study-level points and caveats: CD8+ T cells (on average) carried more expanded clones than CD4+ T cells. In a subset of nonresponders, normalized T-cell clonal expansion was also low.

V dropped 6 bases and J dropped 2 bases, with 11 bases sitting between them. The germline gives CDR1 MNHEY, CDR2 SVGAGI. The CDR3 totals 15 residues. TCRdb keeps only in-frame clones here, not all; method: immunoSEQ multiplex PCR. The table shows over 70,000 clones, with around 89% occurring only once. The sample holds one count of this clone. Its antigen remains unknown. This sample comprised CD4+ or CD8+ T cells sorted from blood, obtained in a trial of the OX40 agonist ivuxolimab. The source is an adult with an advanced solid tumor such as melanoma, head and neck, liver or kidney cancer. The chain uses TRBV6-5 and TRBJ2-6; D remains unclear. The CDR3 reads CASRTRLPGANVLTF. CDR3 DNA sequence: TGTGCCAGCAGAACACGGTTACCTGGGGCCAACGTCCTGACTTTC.